The rows below give T cell receptor beta chains drawn from one sample of a study of shared clonotypes between healthy human individuals. Here immunoSEQ multiplex PCR was the method, and the copy in TCRdb shows in-frame clones only, minus some. The sample shows about 1.5 million clones, 95% to 99% of them seen only once. The sequenced sample consisted of naive CD4+ T cells sorted from blood. The receptors stem from a man aged 25 to 45 in good health. The CDR3 runs from the conserved cysteine through the conserved F or W. The order of the fields is J gene, V gene, D gene, clone size, CDR3 protein, CDR3 DNA. The D gene is left open where the match is weak. Rows may omit the clone size; those that give it use once, few, many or a size class.

TRBJ2-7	TRBV5-1	NA	NA	CASSLGREQYF	TGCGCCAGCAGCTTAGGACGGGAGCAGTACTTC
TRBJ2-3	TRBV5-1	NA	NA	CASSLSPGQTWGNTQYF	TGCGCCAGCAGCTTGAGTCCAGGACAGACCTGGGGTAATACGCAGTATTTT
TRBJ2-4	TRBV2	NA	NA	CASVSRGATSNIQYF	TGTGCCAGCGTCAGTCGGGGGGCCACTAGTAACATTCAGTACTTC
TRBJ2-5	TRBV7-9	NA	NA	CASSRPGRTGKETQYF	TGTGCCAGCAGCCGACCGGGACGAACGGGAAAAGAGACCCAGTACTTC
TRBJ2-7	TRBV6-4	NA	NA	CASSEEDGPYEQYF	TGTGCCAGCAGTGAAGAGGATGGCCCCTACGAGCAGTACTTC
TRBJ2-1	TRBV18	NA	NA	CASSLRRQDNEQFF	TGTGCCAGCTCACTTCGCCGACAAGACAATGAGCAGTTCTTC
TRBJ2-3	TRBV7-9	NA	once	CASSLGPGRGKDTQYF	TGTGCCAGCAGCTTAGGGCCGGGACGAGGCAAAGATACGCAGTATTTT
TRBJ1-3	TRBV7-9	NA	NA	CASSLFDSSGNTIYF	TGTGCCAGCAGCTTATTCGACAGCTCTGGAAACACCATATATTTT
TRBJ2-2	TRBV15	NA	NA	CATTEPNTGELFF	TGTGCCACTACGGAGCCTAACACCGGGGAGCTGTTTTTT
TRBJ1-1	TRBV5-1	NA	NA	CASSTGTTEAFF	TGCGCCAGCAGCACCGGGACAACCGAAGCTTTCTTT
TRBJ2-5	TRBV28	NA	NA	CASFGSGAMDGTQYF	TGTGCCAGTTTTGGGTCAGGGGCCATGGATGGGACCCAGTACTTC
TRBJ2-4	TRBV7-2	NA	NA	CASSWDPKNIQYF	TGTGCCAGCAGCTGGGACCCGAAAAACATTCAGTACTTC
TRBJ2-1	TRBV6-6	NA	NA	CASSPVLAGNEQFF	TGTGCCAGCAGTCCCGTCCTGGCGGGAAATGAGCAGTTCTTC
TRBJ2-3	TRBV18	TRBD2	once	CASSQNSGGTDTQYF	TGTGCCAGCTCACAGAATAGCGGGGGCACAGATACGCAGTATTTT
TRBJ2-5	TRBV4-1	NA	NA	CASSQDYKRGLETQYF	TGCGCCAGCAGCCAAGATTATAAAAGAGGGTTGGAGACCCAGTACTTC
TRBJ2-2	TRBV11-3	TRBD1	NA	CASSQGGTGPGELFF	TGTGCCAGCAGTCAAGGGGGGACAGGGCCCGGGGAGCTGTTTTTT
TRBJ1-5	TRBV30	NA	NA	CAWSTGVNQPQHF	TGTGCCTGGAGTACGGGAGTCAATCAGCCCCAGCATTTT
TRBJ1-5	TRBV5-8	NA	NA	CASSLGASNQPQHF	TGTGCCAGCAGCTTGGGAGCAAGCAATCAGCCCCAGCATTTT
TRBJ1-2	TRBV25-1	NA	NA	CASSDLTGGTLYGYTF	TGTGCCAGCAGTGATCTGACAGGAGGAACTCTCTATGGCTACACCTTC
TRBJ2-1	TRBV11-2	TRBD2	NA	CASSQKTGTSEQFF	TGTGCCAGCAGCCAAAAAACCGGGACTAGTGAGCAGTTCTTC
TRBJ1-2	TRBV5-4	NA	NA	CASSLPANYGYTF	TGTGCCAGCAGCTTGCCAGCAAACTATGGCTACACCTTC
TRBJ1-4	TRBV6-5	NA	NA	CASSYSKGFAGEKLFF	TGTGCCAGCAGTTACTCGAAAGGATTCGCCGGCGAAAAACTGTTTTTT
TRBJ2-4	TRBV18	NA	NA	CASHGSQGFFQYF	TGTGCCAGCCACGGGAGCCAAGGCTTCTTTCAGTACTTC
TRBJ1-1	TRBV5-1	TRBD1	NA	CASKSRDSYTEAFF	TGCGCCAGCAAATCCCGGGACAGCTACACTGAAGCTTTCTTT
TRBJ2-2	TRBV6-5	TRBD1	NA	CASSGQGHGELFF	TGTGCCAGCTCCGGACAGGGTCACGGGGAGCTGTTTTTT
TRBJ1-2	TRBV15	NA	NA	CATSTEGYGYTF	TGTGCCACCAGCACGGAGGGCTATGGCTACACCTTC
TRBJ2-3	TRBV30	TRBD2	NA	CAWSRGIAGVVSDTQYF	TGTGCCTGGAGTCGGGGAATAGCGGGAGTCGTTTCAGATACGCAGTATTTT
TRBJ2-3	TRBV11-3	NA	NA	CASSLSLYRETDTQYF	TGTGCCAGCAGCTTATCTCTTTACAGGGAGACAGATACGCAGTATTTT
TRBJ1-2	TRBV6-1	NA	NA	CASSAQTDYGYTF	TGTGCCAGCAGTGCGCAGACAGACTATGGCTACACCTTC
TRBJ2-7	TRBV5-1	TRBD2	NA	CASSNTTSGSGEQYF	TGCGCCAGCAGCAACACGACTAGCGGGAGCGGCGAGCAGTACTTC
TRBJ2-1	TRBV9	NA	NA	CASSPGVASNEQFF	TGTGCCAGCAGCCCGGGGGTAGCGTCCAATGAGCAGTTCTTC
TRBJ2-1	TRBV19	TRBD1	NA	CASSSSQGRLYNEQFF	TGTGCCAGTAGTTCTTCACAGGGGAGACTCTACAATGAGCAGTTCTTC
TRBJ2-5	TRBV21-1	NA	NA	CASSNRSSTGETQYF	TGTGCCAGCAGCAATCGGAGCTCCACGGGGGAGACCCAGTACTTC
TRBJ1-1	TRBV7-8	NA	NA	CASSPQRLRTEAFF	TGTGCCAGCAGCCCGCAGAGGCTTCGCACTGAAGCTTTCTTT
TRBJ2-1	TRBV7-9	TRBD2	NA	CASSLPSGRAGEQFF	TGTGCCAGCAGCTTACCTAGCGGGAGGGCGGGTGAGCAGTTCTTC
TRBJ2-6	TRBV19	NA	NA	CASSRDTWANVLTF	TGTGCCAGTAGCCGGGATACCTGGGCCAACGTCCTGACTTTC
TRBJ1-2	TRBV15	NA	once	CATSRDPGMSYGYTF	TGTGCCACCAGCAGAGATCCTGGGATGTCCTATGGCTACACCTTC
TRBJ2-1	TRBV7-9	NA	NA	CASSLGVMVDEQFF	TGTGCCAGCAGCTTAGGGGTGATGGTCGATGAGCAGTTCTTC
TRBJ1-2	TRBV19	NA	NA	CASSSTWEGSSGYTF	TGTGCCAGTAGTTCTACTTGGGAGGGGTCGTCGGGCTACACCTTC
TRBJ2-1	TRBV7-6	TRBD2	NA	CASSLPRWASGRLVYNEQFF	TGTGCCAGCAGCTTACCGAGATGGGCTAGCGGGAGGTTGGTCTACAATGAGCAGTTCTTC
TRBJ2-3	TRBV29-1	NA	NA	CSALSSTDTQYF	TGCAGCGCCCTTAGTAGCACAGATACGCAGTATTTT
TRBJ1-5	TRBV4-2	NA	NA	CASSLTAGDQPQHF	TGTGCCAGCAGCCTAACGGCGGGGGATCAGCCCCAGCATTTT